The 3 T cell receptor beta chains listed next were all sequenced from one sample in a study of response to subunit inactivated influenza vaccine. TCRdb used MiXCR to reprocess the RT-PCR reads, holding one entry per CDR3 protein. The repertoire holds 500,000 to 650,000 distinct CDR3 sequences, with 7.6% as singletons. Sequenced material: PBMCs from blood, taken roughly 24 months after vaccination. The receptor source for this set is a man aged 50 to 69 who received an inactivated influenza vaccine.

The chain links TRBV12-3 or TRBV12-4 to TRBJ1-2, with D tentatively TRBD1 (6 bases). With 7 bases removed from V and 8 bases from J, the gap between germline ends came to 17 bases. CDR3 size: 13 residues. CDR3 sequence reads: CASTLPGGRGYTF. For the CDR3, the DNA is TGTGCCAGCACCCTCCCGGGGGGCCGGGGCTACACCTTC.

There are a few counts of this clonotype. The J gene is TRBJ1-1, the V gene TRBV20-1; 8 bases align to TRBD1. The CDR3 contains 14 residues. The germline CDR1 and CDR2 sequences are DFQATT and SNEGSKA (reference sequence). J was trimmed by 4 bases and V by 4 bases; bases with no gene match: 8. This CDR3 is CSAKQGAQTTEAFF. As DNA, the CDR3 is TGCAGTGCTAAGCAGGGGGCGCAGACCACTGAAGCTTTCTTT.

Only a few counts were recorded for this clonotype. The genes are TRBV11-2 and TRBJ2-1; 9 bases are shared with TRBD2. Germline V gives CDR1 SGHAT, CDR2 FQNNGV. CDR3 size: 16 residues. V shed 1 base and J 2 bases; nucleotides not matched to a gene: 3. DNA of the CDR3: TGTGCCAGCAGCTTAGTACAGCGGGGGGCCTACAATGAGCAGTTCTTC. Translation: CASSLVQRGAYNEQFF.